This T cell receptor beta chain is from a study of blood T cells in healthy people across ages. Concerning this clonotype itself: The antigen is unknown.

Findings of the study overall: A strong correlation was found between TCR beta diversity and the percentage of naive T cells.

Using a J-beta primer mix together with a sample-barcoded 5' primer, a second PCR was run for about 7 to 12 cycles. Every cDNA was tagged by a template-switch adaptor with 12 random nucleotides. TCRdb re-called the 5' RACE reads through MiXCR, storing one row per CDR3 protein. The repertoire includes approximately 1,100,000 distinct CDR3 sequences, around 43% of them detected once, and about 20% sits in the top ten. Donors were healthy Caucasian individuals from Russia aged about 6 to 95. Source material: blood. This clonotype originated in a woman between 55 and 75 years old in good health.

CDR3 amino acids: CASSLRFYGQYF. The CDR3 region has the DNA TGTGCCAGCAGTTTAAGATTCTACGGGCAGTACTTC. This rearrangement joins TRBV28 to TRBJ2-4; D is ambiguous. The CDR3 loop spans 12 amino acids. Trimming shortened V by 2 bases and J by 13 bases, and 12 bases separated the two germline ends. The germline V gene encodes CDR1 MDHEN and CDR2 SYDVKM.